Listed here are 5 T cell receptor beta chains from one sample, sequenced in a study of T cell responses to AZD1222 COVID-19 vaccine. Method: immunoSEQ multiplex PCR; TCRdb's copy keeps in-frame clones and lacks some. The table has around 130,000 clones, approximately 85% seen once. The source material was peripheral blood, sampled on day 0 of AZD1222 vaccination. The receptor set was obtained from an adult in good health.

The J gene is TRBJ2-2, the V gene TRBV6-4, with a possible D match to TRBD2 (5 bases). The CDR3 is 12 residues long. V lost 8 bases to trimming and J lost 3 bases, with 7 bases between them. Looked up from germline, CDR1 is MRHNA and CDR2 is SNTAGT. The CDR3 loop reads CASDYYTGELFF. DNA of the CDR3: TGTGCCAGCGACTACTACACCGGGGAGCTGTTTTTT.

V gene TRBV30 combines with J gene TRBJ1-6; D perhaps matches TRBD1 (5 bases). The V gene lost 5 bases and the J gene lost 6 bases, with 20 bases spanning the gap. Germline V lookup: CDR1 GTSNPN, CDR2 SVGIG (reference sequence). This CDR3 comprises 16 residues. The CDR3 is CAWGSALRTTNSPLHF. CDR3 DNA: TGTGCCTGGGGCTCCGCTTTGAGGACAACTAATTCACCCCTCCACTTT.

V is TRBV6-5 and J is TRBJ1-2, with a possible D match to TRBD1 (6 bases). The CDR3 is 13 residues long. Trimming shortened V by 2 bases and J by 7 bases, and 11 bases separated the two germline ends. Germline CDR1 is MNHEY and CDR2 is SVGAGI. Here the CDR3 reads CASSYRGTSGYTF. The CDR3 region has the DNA TGTGCCAGCAGTTACAGGGGGACTAGTGGCTACACCTTC.

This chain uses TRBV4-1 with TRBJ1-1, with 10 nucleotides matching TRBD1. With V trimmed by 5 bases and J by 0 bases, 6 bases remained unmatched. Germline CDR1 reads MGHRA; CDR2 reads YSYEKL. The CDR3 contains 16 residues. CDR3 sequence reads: CASSSRQGAVNTEAFF. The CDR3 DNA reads TGCGCCAGCAGCTCCCGACAGGGGGCGGTGAACACTGAAGCTTTCTTT.

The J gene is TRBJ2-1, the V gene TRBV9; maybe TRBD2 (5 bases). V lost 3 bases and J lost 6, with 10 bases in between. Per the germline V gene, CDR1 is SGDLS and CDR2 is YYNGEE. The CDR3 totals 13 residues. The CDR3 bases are TGTGCCAGCAGCGGGGGAGCCCCCAATGAGCAGTTCTTC. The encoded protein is CASSGGAPNEQFF.